A selection of T cell receptor beta chains follows, all from one sample in a study of control samples from healthy donors and cancer patients. TCRdb's table, derived via immunoSEQ multiplex PCR, lists solely in-frame clones and lacks some. The table includes about 220,000 clones, 85% to 95% detected once. Sequencing was done on a sample of blood. Source of these receptors: a man between 50 and 59 years old in good health. CDR3s include the opening cysteine and the closing phenylalanine or tryptophan. Each record gives: V gene, J gene, CDR3 protein.

TRBV19	TRBJ1-1	CASRDRGAEAFF
TRBV6-5	TRBJ1-4	CASRTAGEKLFF
TRBV11-2	TRBJ2-1	CASSFLRGGENEQFF
TRBV7-9	TRBJ1-3	CASSLVPADTIYF
TRBV6-5	TRBJ2-2	CASSYGASENTGELFF
TRBV2	TRBJ1-6	CASSYSSSYNSPLHF
TRBV28	TRBJ2-1	CASSLPSGTGNEQFF
TRBV5-1	TRBJ1-4	CASSLTGGVDEKLFF
TRBV28	TRBJ2-4	CASSPWTIGGNIQYF
TRBV5-1	TRBJ2-3	CASSLFQGVGDTQYF
TRBV28	TRBJ1-1	CASSPTGATEAFF
TRBV4-1	TRBJ2-5	CASSQDVTGGSRETQYF
TRBV7-2	TRBJ1-1	CASSLVRDAEAFF
TRBV6-5	TRBJ2-3	CASSSRRGSTDTQYF
TRBV29-1	TRBJ1-2	CSATLDSGGYTF
TRBV14	TRBJ2-1	CASSVVYEQFF
TRBV7-2	TRBJ2-5	CASSLGGLAGRETQYF
TRBV5-6	TRBJ2-2	CASSLGWGANTGELFF
TRBV5-4	TRBJ1-2	CASSLGREGGYTF
TRBV19	TRBJ1-5	CASRKLIGQGEAQPQHF
TRBV18	TRBJ1-1	CASSDRFLGTEAFF
TRBV5-1	TRBJ2-2	CARSPGGDGGELFF
TRBV6-5	TRBJ2-1	CASSWVPSSYNEQFF
TRBV10-2	TRBJ1-1	CASREGTGNTEAFF
TRBV4-1	TRBJ1-5	CASSQEPELGNQPQHF
TRBV9	TRBJ2-7	CASSGEAGAEQYF
TRBV19	TRBJ1-2	CASKDRAAYGYTF
TRBV7-2	TRBJ2-1	CASSLTGGGPNEQFF
TRBV10-1	TRBJ2-1	CASSAPDRNNEQFF
TRBV5-8	TRBJ2-1	CASSFGDIYNEQFF
TRBV28	TRBJ2-1	CASSTGGSGAYNEQFF
TRBV28	TRBJ2-3	CASSNVADTQYF
TRBV6-1	TRBJ1-5	CASSEVWGNQPQHF